These T cell receptor beta chains were read from a single sample in a study of cytomegalovirus exposure and HLA in healthy donors. The assay was immunoSEQ multiplex PCR, and TCRdb's table has in-frame clones only and misses some. The sample holds about 100,000 clones, approximately 86% seen once. Sequences were obtained from PBMCs. The receptors originated from a woman aged 18-29 years in good health and CMV-seronegative. Both conserved end residues are part of each CDR3. D genes are given only for firm matches. A clone size is listed for some rows: how often the clone was seen (once, few, many), or a class if it is expanded.

TRBV27	TRBJ1-6	once	TRBD1	TGTGCCAGCAGTTTATCCTCCTCCCCAGGGGGATATAATTCACCCCTCCACTTT	CASSLSSSPGGYNSPLHF
TRBV14	TRBJ2-7	-	TRBD1	TGTGCCAGCAGCGACGGACAGGGTCCCTACGAGCAGTACTTC	CASSDGQGPYEQYF
TRBV19	TRBJ1-2	-	TRBD1	TGTGCCAGTAGTATGGGACAGTCTTACTATGGCTACACCTTC	CASSMGQSYYGYTF
TRBV30	TRBJ2-7	once	TRBD2	TGTGCCTGGAATAGGTTTAGGACTAGCGGTTACGAGCAGTACTTC	CAWNRFRTSGYEQYF
TRBV2	TRBJ2-1	once	-	TGTGCCAGCCAAGAGGGTGTCTTC	CASQEGVF
TRBV4-1	TRBJ1-6	-	-	TGCGCCAGCAGCCCCCAACACAGCAGGTCACCCCTCCACTTT	CASSPQHSRSPLHF
TRBV5-1	TRBJ1-2	-	TRBD1	TGCGCCAGCAGCTTCTCAGGGGGCGAGGTATATGGCTACACCTTC	CASSFSGGEVYGYTF
TRBV10-3	TRBJ2-1	-	TRBD2	TGTGCCATCAGTGGAGCGGGGGGGCGGGGCGATGAGCAGTTCTTC	CAISGAGGRGDEQFF
TRBV15	TRBJ2-2	-	-	TGTGCCACCCTCCGAGAGGGACTCAACACCGGGGAGCTGTTTTTT	CATLREGLNTGELFF
TRBV11-2	TRBJ1-5	-	-	TGTGCCAGCACCGACAGCCCAATATCGCCCCAGCATTTT	CASTDSPISPQHF
TRBV13	TRBJ2-7	-	TRBD1	TGTGCCAGCAGCTTATGGGGACAGATCTACGAGCAGTACTTC	CASSLWGQIYEQYF
TRBV11-1	TRBJ1-1	-	TRBD1	TGTGCCAGCAGCCCCGGGACAGGGTATTATTTCTTT	CASSPGTGYYFF
TRBV18	TRBJ1-2	-	-	TGTGCCAGCTCACCTGCTGAAGGAGCCTATGGCTACACCTTC	CASSPAEGAYGYTF
TRBV5-1	TRBJ2-7	-	-	TGCGCCAGCACCCCACAGCGCCAGGGCTTCTACGAGCAGTACTTC	CASTPQRQGFYEQYF
TRBV2	TRBJ1-3	-	TRBD1	TGTGCCAGCATGGGGACAGACTCTGGAAACACCATATATTTT	CASMGTDSGNTIYF
TRBV6-1	TRBJ1-3	-	-	TGTGCCAGCAGTGAAGTAGCAGGGGCTGGAAACACCATATATTTT	CASSEVAGAGNTIYF
TRBV5-6	TRBJ1-2	-	-	TGTGCCAGCAGCCCGACCGACAGGAGCCCATATGGCTACACCTTC	CASSPTDRSPYGYTF
TRBV6-1	TRBJ1-2	-	-	TGTGCCAGCAGTGAAACGGGGAGGTATGGCTACACCTTC	CASSETGRYGYTF
TRBV10-3	TRBJ1-1	-	TRBD1	TGTGCCATCGCTGGGACAGGGACCCCTGAAGCTTTCTTT	CAIAGTGTPEAFF
TRBV6-5	TRBJ2-2	-	-	TGTGCCAGCAGTTACTCCTCGGGAGGGGAGCTGTTTTTT	CASSYSSGGELFF
TRBV28	TRBJ1-2	few	TRBD1	TGTGCCAGCAGAAAAGGGACAGGGCTTTTGGGCTACACCTTC	CASRKGTGLLGYTF
TRBV7-7	TRBJ2-2	-	-	TGTGCCAGCAGCCCCGACAGTAGTACCACCGGGGAGCTGTTTTTT	CASSPDSSTTGELFF
TRBV19	TRBJ1-2	-	-	TGTGCCAGTACCTCCGGGACAACTAACTATGGCTACACCTTC	CASTSGTTNYGYTF
TRBV5-1	TRBJ2-6	-	-	TGCGCCAGCAGCTTGGGAGGGACTGGGGCCAACGTCCTGACTTTC	CASSLGGTGANVLTF
TRBV7-6	TRBJ1-2	-	TRBD1	TGTGCCAGCAGCCCCCTTAGACAGGGGATGGGTGGCTACACCTTC	CASSPLRQGMGGYTF
TRBV5-4	TRBJ2-7	-	TRBD1	TGTGCCAGCAGCGCGGGACAGGGAAGTTACGAGCAGTACTTC	CASSAGQGSYEQYF
TRBV4-1	TRBJ1-2	-	TRBD1	TGCGCCAGCAGCCAACACGACAGGGTTAATAACTATGGCTACACCTTC	CASSQHDRVNNYGYTF
TRBV4-2	TRBJ1-5	-	-	TGTGCCAGCAGCCAAACTGACAGTAGCAATCAGCCCCAGCATTTT	CASSQTDSSNQPQHF
TRBV6-5	TRBJ2-7	few	-	TGTGCCAGAGACAGGCCTTTCGGAGAGCAGTACTTC	CARDRPFGEQYF
TRBV7-8	TRBJ2-7	-	-	TGTGCCAGCAGCTTACGTCCTCGCGGCGATTCCTACGAGCAGTACTTC	CASSLRPRGDSYEQYF
TRBV6-5	TRBJ2-7	-	TRBD1	TGTGCCAGCAGTTACGGGCGAACAGGGGGGTCCTACGAGCAGTACTTC	CASSYGRTGGSYEQYF
TRBV15	TRBJ2-7	-	TRBD1	TGTGCCACCTCGGGACAGGGGTTATACGAGCAGTACTTC	CATSGQGLYEQYF
TRBV9	TRBJ1-1	-	-	TGTGCCAGCAGCGTTTCGGGGTCTGAAGCTTTCTTT	CASSVSGSEAFF
TRBV7-2	TRBJ2-7	-	TRBD2	TGTGCCAGCAGCTCCCCTAGCGGAAACTACGAGCAGTACTTC	CASSSPSGNYEQYF
TRBV6-5	TRBJ1-1	once	TRBD1	TGTGCCAGCAGTACGAGACAGGGTACCGCTGAAGCTTTCTTT	CASSTRQGTAEAFF
TRBV5-4	TRBJ2-1	-	-	TGTGCCAGCAGCTTCGTAGGGGCTAGGCCCAATGAGCAGTTCTTC	CASSFVGARPNEQFF
TRBV15	TRBJ2-3	-	TRBD2	TGTGCCACCAGCAGATTAAGCGGGGGGGGTGCAGATACGCAGTATTTT	CATSRLSGGGADTQYF
TRBV7-8	TRBJ1-5	-	-	TGTGCCAGCAGCTTAGAGCACTTCTATAGCAATCAGCCCCAGCATTTT	CASSLEHFYSNQPQHF
TRBV5-4	TRBJ1-4	-	TRBD1	TGTGCCAGCAGCCGGAACCGGGACAGGGGAGGGAAACTGTTTTTT	CASSRNRDRGGKLFF
TRBV27	TRBJ2-1	-	TRBD2	TGTGCCAGCAGGACACTAGCGGGGGGGCGCTACAATGAGCAGTTCTTC	CASRTLAGGRYNEQFF
TRBV5-1	TRBJ2-1	-	TRBD1	TGCGCCAGCAGCGACGGACAGGGGGCGCGCTACAATGAGCAGTTCTTC	CASSDGQGARYNEQFF